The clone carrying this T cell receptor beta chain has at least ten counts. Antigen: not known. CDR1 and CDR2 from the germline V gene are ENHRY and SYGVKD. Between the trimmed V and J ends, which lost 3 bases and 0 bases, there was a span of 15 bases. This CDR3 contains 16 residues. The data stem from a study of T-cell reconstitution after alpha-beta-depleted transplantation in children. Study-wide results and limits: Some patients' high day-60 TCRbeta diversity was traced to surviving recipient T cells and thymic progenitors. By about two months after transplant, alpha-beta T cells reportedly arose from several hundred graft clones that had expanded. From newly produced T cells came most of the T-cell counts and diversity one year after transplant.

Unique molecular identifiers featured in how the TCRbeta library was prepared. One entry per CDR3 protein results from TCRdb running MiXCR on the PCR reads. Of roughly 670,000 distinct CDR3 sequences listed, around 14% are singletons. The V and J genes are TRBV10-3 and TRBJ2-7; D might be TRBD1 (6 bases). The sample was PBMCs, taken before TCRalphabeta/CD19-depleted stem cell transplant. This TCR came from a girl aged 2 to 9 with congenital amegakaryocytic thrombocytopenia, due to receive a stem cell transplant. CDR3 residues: CAISDPDRSNSYEQYF. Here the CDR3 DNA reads TGTGCCATCAGTGACCCCGACAGGTCCAACTCCTACGAGCAGTACTTC.